This T cell receptor (beta chain) appears in the sequencing data of a study of cytomegalovirus exposure and HLA in healthy donors (dated by TCRdb to about 2017). Notes on the research overall: An earlier analysis of several hundred of the donors reported 250 to 300 Gb of sequence data and roughly 110 million unique TCR beta sequences from 150 million to 200 million T cells. Alongside the repertoire data, information on donor age, sex, ethnicity and CMV serostatus was compiled. The genetic ancestry cluster associated with self-reported Caucasian donors included about 84% of the approximately 430 genotyped donors. An early release covering more than 500 HLA-typed donors comprised 250 to 350 gigabases of sequencing data and 85 million to 100 million unique TCR sequences. In an earlier analysis of more than 550 of the donors, high-throughput TCR beta sequencing was used to judge whether each TCR beta V gene segment behaved as functional or pseudogenic. A separate validation cohort of some 130 different subjects was used in addition to the approximately 700-subject first cohort. The study combined high-throughput TCR immunosequencing, statistical association of individual TCRs with disease status, and machine learning to predict cytomegalovirus infection status. In a later genetic analysis, genome-wide SNP genotypes for about three fifths of the roughly 670 donors were used, and that subset was treated as a discovery cohort. Across about 380 genotyped donors of the cohort, an average of approximately 200,000 unique TCR beta nucleotide sequences per donor were sequenced, and roughly 17% of those sequences were non-productive. Roughly 5 DR-DQ haplotypes were handled as single units for association and clustering, since linkage in the cohort was strong. Rather than using new phenotypic data, the later analysis identified candidate immune exposures from TCR beta sequences and from how often those sequences occurred across donors. The number of donors typed differed by locus, with 629-630 for A, B, C, DRB1 and DQB1, around 500 for DQA1, 600 to 610 for DPA1, and some 440 for DPB1. All discovery cohort repertoires had been generated on a single sequencing platform. A later analysis re-analyzed previously published TCR beta repertoires from 550 to 700 donors and added high-resolution HLA genotyping to study TCR occurrence patterns. Class I and class II HLA loci were covered by the typing at four-digit resolution. Using immunosequencing, the study profiled T cell repertoires from 640 or so subjects and related those repertoires to cytomegalovirus serostatus. The study aimed to test whether signatures of past pathogen exposure could be identified by cataloging public T cell receptors. What the authors observed across the whole study: In vitro tests confirmed that a few of the cytomegalovirus-associated TCR beta chains recognize cytomegalovirus antigens. Most CMV-associated TCR beta chains appeared to be HLA-restricted in a later analysis, and the HLA associations seemed to be driven largely by CMV exposure. In a later analysis, HLA-associated TCR beta chains showed more clonal expansion and lower generation probabilities than non-associated chains that were equally common. When HLA alleles, especially DR and DQ, strongly co-occurred, attributing TCR associations to individual alleles was difficult. A total of 164 TCR beta chains were listed by the study as associated with cytomegalovirus. A later analysis reported that several top co-occurrence clusters appeared linked to parvovirus B19, influenza, CMV and Epstein-Barr virus. Specific HLA alleles were associated with 15,000 to 20,000 TCR beta sequences at a false discovery rate of 0.05 in a later analysis. Because HLA typing was unavailable for some donors at each locus, only the typed subset was used in association tests. V-gene and J-gene trimming of TCR beta chains was associated with a missense DCLRE1C variant in a later genetic analysis, and the association was replicated in an independent cohort. The classifier was reported to diagnose cytomegalovirus status with high specificity and sensitivity in both the original cohort and the validation cohort. CMV serostatus was the only immune exposure information available for the cohort. A further reported finding was that TCR beta sequences accurately predicted the HLA-A and HLA-B alleles for most subjects in the first cohort. A cluster of highly shared sequence variants was judged likely to be a technical artifact of the sequencing pipeline. Because counts were too low, roughly 16 rarely observed V segments, including chromosome 9 orphons, were excluded from the earlier analysis of 500 to 700 of the donors. According to the authors, the approach could potentially be generalized to other disease states and immunological phenotypes. Correlated functional status among segregating V segments might be attributable to linkage disequilibrium, but an unknown experimental factor could not be ruled out. An earlier analysis of around 600 of the donors showed that most TCR beta V segments appeared in productive rearrangements either about 87% or about 30% of the time, which broadly matched IMGT annotations. In a later analysis, TCR association rates were found to vary across HLA loci, with the most associated TCRs seen for DRB1 alleles and the fewest for HLA-C alleles. Most TCR sequences were observed very rarely across donors, whereas some public TCRs were present in many individuals. In this cohort, only TCR beta chains were sequenced, and detectable features were limited by the absence of alpha or paired-chain data. Presence/absence analyses assumed roughly uniform sequencing depth across donors, an assumption that may not hold. In a later genetic analysis, fewer N-insertions in productive TCRs were reported among donors in an Asian-associated ancestry cluster than the roughly 700-donor mean.

The receptor library was made with the immunoSEQ multiplex PCR assay. For the multiplex PCR, a mixture combining 60 forward primers for TCR Vbeta segments and 13 reverse primers for TCR Jbeta segments was used. The CDR3 region of rearranged TCR beta genes was amplified from genomic DNA by a multiplex PCR assay. Amplified TCR beta libraries were sequenced as 87-base-pair reads on the Illumina HiSeq System. Per the source publication's procedure: A later analysis tallied roughly 80 million unique TCR beta chains across the 650 to 750 repertoires, and about 12 million of those chains were shared by two or more donors. Raw reads were error-corrected and collapsed into unique sequences with a nearest-neighbor algorithm that merged closely related sequences to remove PCR and sequencing errors. CDR3 sequences were aligned to IMGT reference sequences to assign V, D and J gene segments. Each retained sequence needed at least a six-nucleotide match to both a V gene segment and a J gene segment. Rearrangements were classified as productive when the CDR3 lacked stop codons and remained in frame with V and J, and all other rearrangements were classified as non-productive. CDR3 was defined according to IMGT convention as the region running from the second conserved V-encoded cysteine to the conserved J-encoded phenylalanine. In an earlier analysis of more than 550 of the donors, sequences lacking an unambiguous match to a single V gene segment were excluded. An earlier analysis of a few hundred of the donors called V segments functional above 56.7% productive rearrangements and segregating when the between-donor standard deviation exceeded 5%. A statistical classification framework was built to diagnose cytomegalovirus status from the catalog of TCR beta chain sequences. In a later analysis, TCR nucleotide sequences were compared against IMGT/GENE-DB human TR gene sequences so that V and J genes could be assigned. In a later analysis, CDR3 sequences and most-parsimonious VDJ recombination scenarios were assigned using the TCRdist pipeline. A later analysis defined each TCR beta chain by its CDR3 amino acid sequence plus V-gene family, and excluded reads lacking a unique V-gene family. As a way to deal with suspected cross-contamination and a sequencing artifact, a later analysis dropped nearly 600 nucleotide sequences that were highly shared and had low generation probability. A later analysis calculated a clonal expansion index for each public chain from normalized within-repertoire ranks of inferred template counts. A later analysis computed generation probabilities with a VDJ recombination model fitted to out-of-frame rearrangements, and checked the results against IGoR. In a later analysis, hypergeometric tests were used to score TCR-TCR, TCR-HLA and TCR-CMV co-occurrence, with a repertoire-size bias correction applied to TCR pairs. False discovery rates were estimated in a later analysis by permuting HLA or CMV assignments 20 times. In a later analysis, co-occurring TCRs were grouped using DBSCAN, with TCRdist sequence similarity added in when clustering inside HLA-allele-positive subsets. Co-occurrence clustering excluded repertoires with fewer than 30,000 or more than 120,000 public chains, plus five with anomalous nucleotide sharing. In its TCRdb copy, this immuneACCESS table keeps in-frame sequences only and misses some clones. Where compared with another copy, unresolved V genes explain less than half of these, and the others have no known cause. V, J and clone size reflect that table, while D and trimming were determined from the DNA. The sample table lists 110,000 to 150,000 clones, around three quarters of them with a count of one. Roughly 2.1% of the sample lies in the top ten.

Turning to this clone: It has no known antigen specificity. No per-base quality is available; no much larger clone lies one base away.

In total, approximately 700 healthy bone marrow donors made up the cohort. All cohort members were sampled while nominally healthy, although unrecorded immune exposures were likely present. The donor tested CMV seronegative, placing the donor among the 350 or so seronegative members of the cohort. A peripheral blood sample was provided by each donor, and peripheral blood mononuclear cells were used for TCR beta sequencing. The Qiagen DNeasy Blood Extraction Kit was used to extract genomic DNA from the blood cell samples. The receptor was derived from a man aged 35 to 55 in good health and CMV-seronegative. Sequencing used PBMCs.

The CDR3 has the sequence CSVELATYEQYF. The bases read TGCAGCGTTGAACTGGCAACCTACGAGCAGTACTTC. This chain is built from TRBV29-1 and TRBJ2-7; the D gene is not confidently resolved. The germline V gene provides CDR1 SQVTM and CDR2 ANQGSEA. From the cysteine up to the phenylalanine, the CDR3 has a length of 12 residues. The sequence is cut down to CDR3 DNA, 36 bases in frame from base 1. Trimming costs V 2 bases and J 2 bases, and their ends lie 7 bases apart.